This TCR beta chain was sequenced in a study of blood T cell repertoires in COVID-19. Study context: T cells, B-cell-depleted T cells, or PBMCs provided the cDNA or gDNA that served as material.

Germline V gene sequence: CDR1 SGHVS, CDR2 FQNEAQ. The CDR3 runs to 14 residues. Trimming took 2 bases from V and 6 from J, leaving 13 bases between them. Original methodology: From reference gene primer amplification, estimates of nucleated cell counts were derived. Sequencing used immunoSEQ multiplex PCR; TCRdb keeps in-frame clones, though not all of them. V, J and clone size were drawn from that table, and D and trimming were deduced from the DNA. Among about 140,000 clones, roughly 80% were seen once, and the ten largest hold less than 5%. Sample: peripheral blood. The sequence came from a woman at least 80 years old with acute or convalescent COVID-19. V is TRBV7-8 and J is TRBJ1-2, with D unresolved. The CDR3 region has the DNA TGTGCCAGCAGCTTAAGACAATCCTCCGATGGCTACACCTTC. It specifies CASSLRQSSDGYTF.